This T cell receptor beta chain was documented in a study of blood T cell repertoires in COVID-19. The table came from immunoSEQ multiplex PCR; TCRdb's copy has only in-frame clones and leaves some out. The sample carries some 77,000 clones, roughly 80% recorded once. The V gene's germline CDR1 is MNHNS and CDR2 SASEGT. The CDR3 has 14 amino acids. V was trimmed by 3 bases and J by 1 base, leaving 9 bases between them. What was sequenced was peripheral blood. The source is a man between 65 and 85 years old with acute or convalescent COVID-19. The chain uses TRBV6-1 and TRBJ1-1; D not resolved. The CDR3 loop reads CASSEITRNTEAFF. The CDR3 DNA reads as TGTGCCAGCAGTGAGATCACACGGAACACTGAAGCTTTCTTT.